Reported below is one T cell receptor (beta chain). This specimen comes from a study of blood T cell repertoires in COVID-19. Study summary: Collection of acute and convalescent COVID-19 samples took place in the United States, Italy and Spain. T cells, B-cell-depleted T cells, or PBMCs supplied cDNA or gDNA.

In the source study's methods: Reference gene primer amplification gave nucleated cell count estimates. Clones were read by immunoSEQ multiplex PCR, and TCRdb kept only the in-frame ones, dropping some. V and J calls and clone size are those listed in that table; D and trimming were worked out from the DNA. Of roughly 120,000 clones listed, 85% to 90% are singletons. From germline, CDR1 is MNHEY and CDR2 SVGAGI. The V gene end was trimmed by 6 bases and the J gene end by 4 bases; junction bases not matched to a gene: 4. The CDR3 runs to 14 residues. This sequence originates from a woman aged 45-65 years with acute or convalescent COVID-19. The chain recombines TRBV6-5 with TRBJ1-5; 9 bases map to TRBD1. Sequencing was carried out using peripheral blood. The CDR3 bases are TGTGCCAGCAGGGGGACAGGGTGGAATCAGCCCCAGCATTTT. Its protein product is CASRGTGWNQPQHF.